This note documents a single T cell receptor (beta chain) sequence. The source of the sample is a study of human T cells and chemical hapten exposure. CDR1 is MDHEN, CDR2 SYDVKM, per germline. This CDR3 is 10 amino acids long. V lost 7 bases, J lost 5 bases, and 6 bases lay in between. The time point was: patch test 1, 2 weeks after DPC sensitization. The treatment: therapeutic diphenylcyclopropenone sensitization with weekly scalp DPC. Patches went on only after blood had been drawn each time. TCRdb re-analysed the RACE reads in MiXCR, keeping a single row per CDR3 protein. The sample has 100,000 to 150,000 distinct CDR3 sequences, roughly 13% seen once.

This TCR derives from a man younger than 35 with alopecia areata. Some clones in this sample may be carry-over from other donors' samples. This chain links TRBV28 with TRBJ2-7; D unresolved. The sample here was whole blood, taken in connection with sensitization to the hapten diphenylcyclopropenone (DPC). CDR3 in amino acids: CASKGDEQYF. CDR3 bases: TGTGCCAGCAAGGGCGACGAGCAGTACTTC.